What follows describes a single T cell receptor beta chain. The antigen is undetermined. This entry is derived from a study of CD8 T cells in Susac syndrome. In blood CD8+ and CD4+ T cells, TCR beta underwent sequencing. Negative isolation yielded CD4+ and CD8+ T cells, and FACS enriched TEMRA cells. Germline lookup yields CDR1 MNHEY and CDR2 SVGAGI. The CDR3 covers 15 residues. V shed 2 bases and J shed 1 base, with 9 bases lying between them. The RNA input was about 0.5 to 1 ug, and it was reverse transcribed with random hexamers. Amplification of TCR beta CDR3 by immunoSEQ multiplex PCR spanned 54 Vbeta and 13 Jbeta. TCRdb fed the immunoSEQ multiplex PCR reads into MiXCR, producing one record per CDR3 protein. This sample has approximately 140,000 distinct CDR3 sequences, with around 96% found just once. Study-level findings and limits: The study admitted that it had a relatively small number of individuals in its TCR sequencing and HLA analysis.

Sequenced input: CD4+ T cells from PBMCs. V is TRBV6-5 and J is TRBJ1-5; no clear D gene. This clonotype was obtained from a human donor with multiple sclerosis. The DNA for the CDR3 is TGTGCCAGCAGTTACGATGGGAACAGCAATCAGCCCCAGCATTTT. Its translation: CASSYDGNSNQPQHF.